This T cell receptor (beta chain) emerged from a study of T cells after yellow fever vaccination. On the study more broadly: Staining for CD3, CD45RA, CCR7 and CD95 enabled sorting of EM, EMRA, CM and Tscm memory subsets. SMART-Seq v4 Ultra Low Input prepared the low-cell-number fractions.

The sample holds many counts of this clonotype. For TCR, cDNA came from 5'RACE template switching, which added a universal primer site and UMIs. Via MiXCR, TCRdb re-called the 5' RACE reads, giving one row per CDR3 protein. The repertoire holds almost 30,000 distinct CDR3 sequences, with 5.5% to 8% as singletons. This CDR3 comprises 13 residues. Germline V lookup: CDR1 KGHSH, CDR2 LQKENI. The V end lost 3 bases, the J end lost 7 bases, and 13 bases lay between the germline ends. General study results and limits: Post-booster samples contained most primary-vaccination clones (around 95% CD4, almost 90% CD8).

The chain carries TRBV18 and TRBJ2-7; D unresolved. This receptor was obtained from a man aged 25 to 45 who received the YFV17D yellow fever vaccine. The sequenced sample was PBMCs, either bulk or a sorted T-cell subset (CD4+, CD8+, memory, or dextramer-sorted; not recorded which), obtained on the day of the yellow fever booster vaccination. CDR3 nucleotides: TGTGCCAGCTCACCTCAGACCGCGATGGAGCAGTACTTC. Translation: CASSPQTAMEQYF.